This passage covers 31 T cell receptor beta chains from one sample sequenced in a study of cytomegalovirus exposure and HLA in healthy donors. The repertoire was sequenced with immunoSEQ multiplex PCR; TCRdb's copy has only in-frame clones and lacks some. The repertoire consists of about 240,000 clones, with around 86% occurring once and the leading ten covering around 1.2%. Sequenced input: PBMCs. Receptors were obtained from a woman aged 25 to 39 in good health and CMV-seropositive.

CDR3 loop: CSVVRDSPYEQYF. CDR3 bases: TGCAGCGTCGTTCGGGACAGCCCCTACGAGCAGTACTTC. The gene calls are TRBV29-1 and TRBJ2-7, with 7 nucleotides matching TRBD1. The CDR3 consists of 13 residues. Germline CDR1 is SQVTM and CDR2 is ANQGSEA. After removal of 6 bases from V and 2 bases from J, the junction contained 7 bases not matched to a gene.

CDR3 bases: TGTGCCAGCAGCCAATTCGACAGGGGGGCGGATGGCTACACCTTC. Protein: CASSQFDRGADGYTF. This chain connects TRBV4-2 to TRBJ1-2; 9 nucleotides line up with TRBD1. V trimming: 2 bases; J trimming: 6 bases; junction bases outside the gene matches: 7. The CDR3 totals 15 residues. Germline CDR1 LGHNA, CDR2 YNFKEQ.

The chain has TRBV30 and TRBJ1-3, with D possibly matching TRBD1 (6 bases). Germline CDR1 and CDR2: GTSNPN and SVGIG (reference sequence). The CDR3 sequence is 13 residues long. Trimming left V 2 bases short and J 1 base short, with 6 bases between. CDR3 nucleotides: TGTGCCTGGAGTACAGGGTCTGGAAACACCATATATTTT. Its translation is CAWSTGSGNTIYF. The whole variable domain, filled in from reference TRBV30 and TRBJ1-3, reads SQTIHQWPATLVQPVGSPLSLECTVEGTSNPNLYWYRQAAGRGLQLLFYSVGIGQISSEVPQNLSASRPQDRQFILSSKKLLLSDSGFYLCAWSTGSGNTIYFGEGSWLTVV.

The CDR3 coding sequence is TGTGCCAGCAGAGCTTTAGCGGGAGTATACAATGAGCAGTTCTTC. Its translation is CASRALAGVYNEQFF. This chain connects TRBV27 to TRBJ2-1; 9 bases are a match to TRBD2. The CDR3 consists of 15 residues. Germline CDR1 reads MNHEY; CDR2 reads SMNVEV (reference sequence). The trim removed 6 bases at V and 4 bases at J, leaving 7 bases unmatched.

V and J are TRBV7-9 and TRBJ1-4; 7 nucleotides line up with TRBD1. With V trimmed by 1 base and J by 4 bases, 9 bases remained unmatched. CDR1 and CDR2 (germline): SEHNR, FQNEAQ (reference sequence). CDR3 length: 17 amino acids. The CDR3 is CASSLVGRDSLNEKLFF. CDR3 nucleotides: TGTGCCAGCAGCTTAGTCGGACGGGACAGTCTTAATGAAAAACTGTTTTTT.

The J gene is TRBJ2-7, the V gene TRBV9; 11 nucleotides match TRBD2. Germline V lookup: CDR1 SGDLS, CDR2 YYNGEE. J was trimmed by 0 bases and V by 2 bases; bases with no gene match: 1. This CDR3 contains 15 residues. CDR3 sequence reads: CASSVGLAASYEQYF. In DNA form, the CDR3 reads TGTGCCAGCAGCGTGGGACTAGCGGCCTCCTACGAGCAGTACTTC.

The chain links TRBV25-1 to TRBJ2-1; D is uncertain. The V gene's germline CDR1 is MGHDK and CDR2 SYGVNS. V was cut by 2 bases and J by 4 bases, with 9 bases left in between. This CDR3 contains 14 residues. DNA of the CDR3: TGTGCCAGCAGTGAAGTAAACGGTTACAATGAGCAGTTCTTC. The encoded protein is CASSEVNGYNEQFF.

V gene TRBV5-6 combines with J gene TRBJ2-7, with a weak D call TRBD1 (7 bases). Per germline, CDR1 SGHDT and CDR2 YYEEEE. Trimming stripped 0 bases from V and 2 bases from J, with 12 bases between. There are 15 residues in the CDR3. DNA of the CDR3: TGTGCCAGCAGCTTGGTTGGAGGGGGCACCTACGAGCAGTACTTC. It is translated as CASSLVGGGTYEQYF.

The rearrangement links TRBV15 to TRBJ2-7; the match to TRBD2 covers 9 bases. The CDR3 covers 15 residues. Germline assignment: CDR1 LNHNV and CDR2 YYDKDF (reference sequence). Trimming cost V 0 bases and J 5 bases; bases outside gene matches: 5. CDR3 bases: TGTGCCACCAGCAGAGATGCGGGAGGGCCCCACGAGCAGTACTTC. This translates into CATSRDAGGPHEQYF.

The rearrangement joins TRBV12-5 to TRBJ2-1; 9 positions agree with TRBD1. The CDR3 spans 14 residues. Germline CDR1 and CDR2: LGHNT and FRNRAP. V shed 5 bases and J 5 bases; nucleotides not matched to a gene: 4. CDR3 in DNA: TGTGCTAGTGGTCCGGGGACAGGGAACAATGAGCAGTTCTTC. Its protein product is CASGPGTGNNEQFF.

V and J are TRBV15 and TRBJ2-3; D perhaps matches TRBD2 (5 bases). Germline V gene lookup returns CDR1 LNHNV and CDR2 YYDKDF (reference sequence). V was trimmed by 5 bases and J by 0 bases, leaving 24 bases between them. The CDR3 runs 19 residues. This CDR3 reads CATSEEARFLALSTDTQYF. The CDR3 DNA reads TGTGCCACCAGCGAGGAGGCTCGGTTTTTGGCACTGAGCACAGATACGCAGTATTTT.

This chain uses TRBV5-1 with TRBJ2-5, with D tentatively TRBD1 (5 bases). CDR1 and CDR2 (germline): SGHRS, YFSETQ. Deletions cut 4 bases from V and 5 bases from J, with 18 bases between. The CDR3 contains 15 residues. In DNA form, the CDR3 reads TGCGCCAGCAGCACAGGACGGACCTTGCGGGAGACCCAGTACTTC. This translates into CASSTGRTLRETQYF.

The J gene is TRBJ2-3, the V gene TRBV11-3; TRBD2 aligns across 13 bases. There are 16 residues in the CDR3. Trimming took 5 bases from V and 4 from J; bases not matched to a gene: 6. In germline, CDR1 is SGHNT, CDR2 YENEEA. The CDR3 loop is CASSARLAGGPDTQYF. DNA of the CDR3: TGTGCCAGCAGCGCTAGACTAGCGGGAGGACCAGATACGCAGTATTTT.

The chain employs TRBV27 and TRBJ1-4, with 8 positions matching TRBD1. Germline-derived CDR1 and CDR2 are MNHEY and SMNVEV (reference sequence). Trimming at V came to 1 base and at J to 6 bases, leaving 4 bases not matched to a gene. The length of the CDR3 is 15 residues. This chain's CDR3 is CASSLFPGGYEKLFF. CDR3 coding DNA: TGTGCCAGCAGTTTATTTCCAGGGGGCTATGAAAAACTGTTTTTT.

The gene calls are TRBV5-1 and TRBJ1-5; D remains unclear. The germline V and J ends were trimmed by 7 bases and 2 bases, with 16 bases remaining between them. This CDR3 spans 15 amino acids. CDR1 is SGHRS and CDR2 is YFSETQ in the germline V gene. The CDR3 DNA is TGCGCCAGCGCCCGGGGTCCGGAGGGCAATCAGCCCCAGCATTTT. As protein: CASARGPEGNQPQHF.

The V and J genes are TRBV21-1 and TRBJ2-5; TRBD2, as called in the table, went unchecked against the DNA. TRBV21-1 is termed a pseudogene. The CDR3 length is 19 residues. The CDR3 DNA is TGTGCCAGCAGCAAAGCTAGGACTAGCCTAACCCGTAACCAAGAGACCCAGTACTTC. Translated, it gives CASSKARTSLTRNQETQYF.

CDR3 nucleotide sequence: TGTGCCAGCAGTTCGGGACAGGGATATGGCTACACCTTC. Protein product: CASSSGQGYGYTF. The gene calls are TRBV7-9 and TRBJ1-2; the match to TRBD1 covers 9 bases. The CDR3 has 13 residues. Germline trimming cut 6 bases from V and 5 bases from J; bases unmatched to any gene: 4. Looked up from germline, CDR1 is SEHNR and CDR2 is FQNEAQ (reference sequence).

V is TRBV5-4 and J is TRBJ2-1; tentatively, D is TRBD2 (6 bases). V lost 2 bases and J 9 bases, leaving 12 bases between the germline ends. Germline CDR1 reads SGHNT; CDR2 reads YYREEE (reference sequence). The CDR3 covers 13 residues. Here the CDR3 DNA reads TGTGCCAGCAGCTTTGATGCGGGACGTGAGCAGTTCTTC. It yields the protein CASSFDAGREQFF.

The chain employs TRBV30 and TRBJ1-2; D call uncertain. V was trimmed by 4 bases and J by 3 bases, leaving 9 bases between them. The V gene's germline CDR1 is GTSNPN and CDR2 SVGIG (reference sequence). The CDR3 loop spans 12 amino acids. Here the CDR3 DNA reads TGTGCCTGGAAGCGAACGGACTATGGCTACACCTTC. Its protein product is CAWKRTDYGYTF.

The chain recombines TRBV13 with TRBJ2-2; D is undetermined. V was cut by 3 bases and J by 0 bases, with 8 bases left in between. Germline CDR1 reads PRHDT; CDR2 reads FYEKMQ (reference sequence). The CDR3 is 15 amino acids. The CDR3 DNA follows: TGTGCCAGCAGCTTCGGCGGAGCGAACACCGGGGAGCTGTTTTTT. Its translation: CASSFGGANTGELFF.

The chain links TRBV6-1 to TRBJ2-7; possible D gene TRBD2, 6 bases. V was clipped by 2 bases and J by 2 bases, with 19 bases between them. Germline values: CDR1 MNHNS, CDR2 SASEGT. The CDR3 covers 17 residues. CDR3 region: CASSERPGDGHTYEQYF. DNA of the CDR3: TGTGCCAGCAGTGAAAGGCCGGGGGACGGACACACCTACGAGCAGTACTTC.

The rearrangement links TRBV7-3 to TRBJ2-5, with TRBD1 matching 8 bases. The CDR3 spans 16 residues. V was pared by 5 bases and J by 4 bases, with 12 bases of the junction left unmatched. Looked up from germline, CDR1 is SGHTA and CDR2 is FQGTGA. As DNA, the CDR3 is TGTGCCAGCAGCCCGATGACGGGACAGGAGGGAGAGACCCAGTACTTC. This codes for CASSPMTGQEGETQYF.

This chain uses TRBV7-6 with TRBJ1-1; TRBD1 might be the D (5 bases). The germline V gene encodes CDR1 SGHVS and CDR2 FNYEAQ. The CDR3 has 16 amino acids. Trimming removed 6 bases from V and 1 base from J, with 18 bases in between. The chain's CDR3 is CASSPAGRLQNTEAFF. For the CDR3, the DNA is TGTGCCAGCAGTCCCGCGGGGCGGCTACAGAACACTGAAGCTTTCTTT.

The chain recombines TRBV7-2 with TRBJ1-2; TRBD1 might be the D (5 bases). The CDR3 totals 15 residues. The germline V and J ends were trimmed by 1 base and 6 bases, with 15 bases remaining between them. Germline V gene data show CDR1 as SGHTA and CDR2 as FQGNSA. The CDR3 sequence is CASSLEAGLVDGYTF. CDR3 DNA sequence: TGTGCCAGCAGCTTAGAAGCAGGGCTGGTGGATGGCTACACCTTC.

This sequence joins TRBV21-1 and TRBJ2-7; the tabulated D call, TRBD2, remains unverified against the DNA. TRBV21-1 counts as a pseudogene. The CDR3 has 17 amino acids. The CDR3 protein is CASSKRIAGGPTYEQYF. The CDR3 DNA sequence: TGTGCCAGCAGCAAAAGAATAGCGGGAGGCCCCACCTACGAGCAGTACTTC.

This clone came up once. The J gene is TRBJ2-2, the V gene TRBV5-1, with D perhaps matching TRBD2 (6 bases). CDR1 is SGHRS and CDR2 is YFSETQ in the germline V gene. V was trimmed by 4 bases and J by 0 bases, leaving 13 bases between them. CDR3 length: 16 amino acids. Here the CDR3 reads CASSPRGGTNTGELFF. CDR3 DNA sequence: TGCGCCAGCAGCCCTCGGGGCGGGACGAACACCGGGGAGCTGTTTTTT. Filled out from reference TRBV5-1 and TRBJ2-2, the complete variable domain reads KAGVTQTPRYLIKTRGQQVTLSCSPISGHRSVSWYQQTPGQGLQFLFEYFSETQRNKGNFPGRFSGRQFSNSRSEMNVSTLELGDSALYLCASSPRGGTNTGELFFGEGSRLTVL.

The rearrangement joins TRBV5-6 to TRBJ2-6; a possible D gene is TRBD2 (6 bases). The V gene lost 0 bases and the J gene lost 4 bases, with 14 bases spanning the gap. The germline V gene has CDR1 SGHDT and CDR2 YYEEEE. The CDR3 sequence is 17 residues long. The DNA of the CDR3 is TGTGCCAGCAGCTTGGCGGAGGGCTGGATAGGGGCCAACGTCCTGACTTTC. Translated, it gives CASSLAEGWIGANVLTF.

The chain is built from TRBV15 and TRBJ2-3; possible D gene TRBD1, 6 bases. Per the germline V gene, CDR1 is LNHNV and CDR2 is YYDKDF (reference sequence). This CDR3 has 15 residues. Trimming pared 1 base from V and 6 bases from J, leaving 14 bases between. CDR3: CATSRGGTLGDTQYF. CDR3 sequence (DNA): TGTGCCACCAGCAGAGGGGGGACACTAGGGGATACGCAGTATTTT.

In its sample, this clone was seen once. The gene calls are TRBV28 and TRBJ2-1; perhaps TRBD2 as D (5 bases). This CDR3 region has 11 residues. V was trimmed by 10 bases and J by 7 bases, leaving 11 bases between them. Germline loops: CDR1 MDHEN, CDR2 SYDVKM. The CDR3 nucleotides are TGTGCCACCCGGACTGAAAATGAGCAGTTCTTC. Residues: CATRTENEQFF.

This clone was counted a few times. The chain has TRBV15 and TRBJ1-5; D remains unclear. V shed 0 bases and J shed 5 bases, with 5 bases lying between them. The CDR3 spans 13 residues. From germline, CDR1 is LNHNV and CDR2 YYDKDF (reference sequence). The chain's CDR3 is CATSRDQDQPQHF. The CDR3 DNA is TGTGCCACCAGCAGAGATCAGGATCAGCCCCAGCATTTT.

A single count supports this clone. CDR3 region: CASSLRIRDNNYGYTF. Here the CDR3 DNA reads TGTGCCAGCAGTTTAAGAATCCGGGACAACAACTATGGCTACACCTTC. The chain joins TRBV28 to TRBJ1-2; D might be TRBD1 (6 bases). Germline assignment: CDR1 MDHEN and CDR2 SYDVKM. The CDR3 sequence is 16 residues long. Trimming shortened V by 2 bases and J by 2 bases, and 15 bases separated the two germline ends.